The 18 T cell receptor delta chains presented below share a single source sample, sequenced in a study of Vδ1+ human thymocytes (dated by TCRdb to 2017 to 2018). Their target antigens are unknown. Points the paper makes about the study in general: The thymic TRG and TRD repertoires appeared highly polyclonal, with Gaussian CDR3 length distributions, in contrast to the oligoclonal repertoires of peripheral blood.

The reads were generated on an Illumina MiSeq. RNA was extracted with the RNeasy mini kit and reverse transcribed using Superscript III. Multiplex PCR was used to generate CDR3 amplicons, with pooled V-gene forward primers and a constant-region reverse primer carrying Illumina adaptor overhangs. TCRdb reprocessed the public data with the CATT caller; entries with the same nucleotide sequence were combined afterwards. Present in this sample are 20,000 to 25,000 delta-chain clones, 7.5% to 9% of which were seen just once. 0.8% to 1% of the sample lies in the top ten. The sequenced material came from Vdelta1+ gamma-delta thymocytes from the thymus. The cell subset or site label, read with the paper, signifies: FACS-sorted CD3+ TCRalphabeta- TCRVdelta1+ TCRVdelta2- thymocytes. These TCRs come from a child under two years old who had congenital heart surgery.

The chain couples TRDV1 to TRDJ1; 12 bases line up with TRDD3. In germline, CDR1 is TSWWSYY, CDR2 QGS. CDR3 size: 17 residues. V was pared by 9 bases and J by 2 bases, with 13 bases of the junction left unmatched. The DNA for the CDR3 is TGTGCTCTAGGTAATTTACTGGGGGATACTCAAACCGATAAACTCATCTTT. Its translation is CALGNLLGDTQTDKLIF.

In this sample, this clone turned up a few times. The chain couples TRDV1 to TRDJ1; TRDD3 matches at 12 bases. V shed 2 bases and J 2 bases; nucleotides not matched to a gene: 24. CDR1 and CDR2 (germline): TSWWSYY, QGS. The CDR3 runs 23 residues. The CDR3 coding sequence is TGTGCTCTTGGGGAATCCCCCGTCTTCCTACGTACTGGGGGATACCCACAGACCGATAAACTCATCTTT. Its protein is CALGESPVFLRTGGYPQTDKLIF.

The chain carries TRDV1 and TRDJ1, with 8 bases matching TRDD3. The J gene, absent from TCRdb, was called here by matching the DNA to germline. Germline CDR1 reads TSWWSYY; CDR2 reads QGS. V shed 2 bases, J shed 9 bases, and the junction held 23 bases outside the gene matches. The length of the CDR3 is 19 residues. CDR3 sequence: CALGESRFRYWGQLDELIF. As DNA, the CDR3 is TGTGCTCTTGGGGAATCTCGATTTCGGTACTGGGGGCAACTAGACGAACTCATCTTT.

The chain combines TRDV1 with TRDJ1; 7 nucleotides agree with TRDD3. The J gene is not listed in TCRdb, so it was assigned here from a DNA match to germline. Germline lookup yields CDR1 TSWWSYY and CDR2 QGS. This CDR3 region has 18 residues. J gave up 2 bases and V 2 bases, and 14 bases lay outside the gene matches. The CDR3 reads CALGESLFWWIRTDKLIF. CDR3 DNA: TGTGCTCTTGGGGAATCTCTTTTTTGGTGGATACGAACCGATAAACTCATCTTT.

The gene calls are TRDV1 and TRDJ1; 9 bases are a match to TRDD3. V shed 5 bases and J 3 bases; nucleotides not matched to a gene: 22. CDR3 length: 20 amino acids. The germline gives CDR1 TSWWSYY, CDR2 QGS. CDR3 DNA: TGTGCTCTTGGGTTAGGGAGAATACTAACTGGGGGACCCTTCCCCGATAAACTCATCTTT. Its translation: CALGLGRILTGGPFPDKLIF.

The chain is built from TRDV1 and TRDJ1, with 12 bases identical to TRDD3. The germline V gene has CDR1 TSWWSYY and CDR2 QGS. The CDR3 totals 24 residues. The V and J ends lost 2 bases and 2 bases, in that order; junction bases with no gene match: 27. This CDR3 reads CALGEAPSLPIRSGGYAKTDKLIF. The CDR3 DNA sequence: TGTGCTCTTGGGGAAGCTCCCTCCCTACCTATACGCTCTGGGGGATACGCGAAAACCGATAAACTCATCTTT.

J is TRDJ1 and V is TRDV1; weak D call: TRDD3 (5 bases). Trimming left V 1 base short and J 1 base short, with 10 bases between. CDR3 length: 15 residues. Germline lookup yields CDR1 TSWWSYY and CDR2 QGS. CDR3 residues: CALGERGDFTDKLIF. CDR3 sequence (DNA): TGTGCTCTTGGGGAACGTGGGGACTTCACCGATAAACTCATCTTT.

This clone showed up just a few times. The chain couples TRDV1 to TRDJ2; the D is unclear. This CDR3 comprises 13 residues. V lost 3 bases to trimming and J lost 1 base, with 3 bases between them. Germline V gene lookup returns CDR1 TSWWSYY and CDR2 QGS. Here the CDR3 reads CALGDGLTAQLFF. CDR3 bases: TGTGCTCTTGGGGATGGTTTGACAGCACAACTCTTCTTT.

This clone came up a few times. This chain joins TRDV1 and TRDJ1; 9 bases fit TRDD3. CDR1 TSWWSYY and CDR2 QGS come from the germline V gene. This CDR3 region has 16 residues. With V trimmed by 3 bases and J by 7 bases, 12 bases remained unmatched. CDR3 sequence reads: CALGEVSNLGDPKLIF. Here the CDR3 DNA reads TGTGCTCTTGGGGAGGTTTCCAACCTGGGGGATCCTAAACTCATCTTT.

There are a few counts of this clone. The rearrangement joins TRDV1 to TRDJ1, with 9 bases fitting TRDD2. There are 17 residues in the CDR3. Trimming took 3 bases from V and 0 from J; bases not matched to a gene: 8. CDR1 and CDR2 (germline): TSWWSYY, QGS. The CDR3 loop is CALGEAPSYVYTDKLIF. In nucleotides, the CDR3 is TGTGCTCTTGGGGAGGCACCTTCCTACGTATACACCGATAAACTCATCTTT.

The J gene is TRDJ1, the V gene TRDV1; TRDD3 matches 7 bases. J lost 7 bases, V lost 3 bases, and 11 bases had no gene match. This CDR3 region has 15 residues. Per germline, CDR1 TSWWSYY and CDR2 QGS. CDR3 bases: TGTGCTCTTGGGGATCCTAGGTGGGGGACCTCTAAACTCATCTTT. Amino acid sequence: CALGDPRWGTSKLIF.

V and J are TRDV1 and TRDJ1; D is undetermined. The V and J ends lost 1 base and 7 bases respectively, with 7 bases between them. This CDR3 contains 12 residues. Germline V gene data show CDR1 as TSWWSYY and CDR2 as QGS. The CDR3 here is CALGERLGKLIF. In DNA form, the CDR3 reads TGTGCTCTTGGGGAACGTCTTGGTAAACTCATCTTT.

This clone was seen a few times. The genes are TRDV1 and TRDJ1; 12 bases fit TRDD3. Germline assignment: CDR1 TSWWSYY and CDR2 QGS. There are 23 residues in the CDR3. V dropped 5 bases and J dropped 0; count of bases not matched to a gene: 25. The CDR3 loop reads CALGTFLPGSLLTGGYNTDKLIF. The CDR3 bases are TGTGCTCTTGGGACATTTCTTCCCGGATCGCTCCTAACTGGGGGATACAACACCGATAAACTCATCTTT.

The chain uses TRDV1 and TRDJ1, with 8 bases lining up with TRDD3. The V gene's germline CDR1 is TSWWSYY and CDR2 QGS. J gave up 1 base and V 2 bases, and 15 bases lay outside the gene matches. The CDR3 has 19 residues. The CDR3 reads CALGESVLRAGGSTDKLIF. The CDR3 DNA reads as TGTGCTCTTGGGGAAAGCGTCCTACGGGCTGGGGGAAGCACCGATAAACTCATCTTT.

This clone was picked up a small number of times. This chain links TRDV1 with TRDJ1, with 9 positions matching TRDD3. CDR3 size: 19 residues. Germline loops: CDR1 TSWWSYY, CDR2 QGS. V shed 3 bases and J 0 bases; nucleotides not matched to a gene: 14. The CDR3 DNA is TGTGCTCTTGGGGATGATAAACTGGGGGAGCCGTCCTACACCGATAAACTCATCTTT. Its protein product is CALGDDKLGEPSYTDKLIF.

V is TRDV1 and J is TRDJ1, with 8 bases fitting TRDD3. Germline V CDR1 and CDR2: TSWWSYY, QGS. This CDR3 spans 22 amino acids. Germline trimming cut 1 base from V and 4 bases from J; bases unmatched to any gene: 26. As DNA, the CDR3 is TGTGCTCTTGGGGAACGCCTGGGGGTAATCCTGCAAAAGGGGGATATGTGCGATAAACTCATCTTT. Translating gives CALGERLGVILQKGDMCDKLIF.

This clone was observed a handful of times. V and J are TRDV1 and TRDJ1; 8 bases match TRDD3. Per germline, CDR1 TSWWSYY and CDR2 QGS. With 8 bases clipped from V and 7 bases from J, the junction kept 12 bases outside the gene matches. This CDR3 has 14 residues. CDR3: CALTTVWGIPKLIF. The CDR3 region has the DNA TGTGCTCTTACGACTGTTTGGGGGATCCCTAAACTCATCTTT.

This clone was counted a single time. The V call is TRDV1, the J call TRDJ1, with TRDD3 matching over 7 bases. No J gene was available from TCRdb, and it was assigned here by a germline match of the DNA. CDR1 is TSWWSYY and CDR2 is QGS in the germline V gene. J was trimmed by 0 bases and V by 5 bases; bases with no gene match: 15. The CDR3 contains 18 residues. The DNA of the CDR3 is TGTGCTCTTGGGAAAGGGGTCTACGCGGGGATATACACCGATAAACTCATCTTT. Its translation: CALGKGVYAGIYTDKLIF.